The 5 T cell receptor beta chains given below trace back to one sample, sequenced in a study of blood T cell repertoires in COVID-19 (dated by TCRdb to about 2020). The library was prepared using the immunoSEQ multiplex PCR assay. In TCRdb, the immuneACCESS table is reduced to in-frame sequences with V and J assigned. These tables do not hold every clone; where another copy was compared, an unresolved V gene accounts for under half, and the others remain unexplained. This sample lists tens of thousands of clones; 87% were detected once. The ten top clones hold 10% of the sample. Sequenced sample: peripheral blood. The receptors originated from a human donor with acute or convalescent COVID-19. The donor label of this sample is uncertain.

V is TRBV7-8 and J is TRBJ1-6; 9 bases fit TRBD1. V lost 5 bases to trimming and J lost 6 bases; unmatched junction nucleotides: 11. There are 17 residues in the CDR3. Germline values: CDR1 SGHVS, CDR2 FQNEAQ. The CDR3 nucleotides read TGTGCCAGCAGCCCTAGGGGGGGACAGGGTTCTAATTCACCCCTCCACTTT. Translated, it gives CASSPRGGQGSNSPLHF.

Here the CDR3 DNA reads TGTGCCAGCAGCCTGGGGTGGAGGGGAGATACGCAGTATTTT. It specifies CASSLGWRGDTQYF. This chain uses TRBV5-8 with TRBJ2-3; D may be TRBD2 (6 bases). The CDR3 extends over 14 amino acids. Trimming took 4 bases from V and 5 from J, leaving 14 bases between them. Germline CDR1 and CDR2: SGHTS and YDEGEE.

This sequence joins TRBV28 and TRBJ2-1; 11 bases map to TRBD2. The germline CDR1 and CDR2 sequences are MDHEN and SYDVKM. With 1 base clipped from V and 9 bases from J, the junction kept 5 bases outside the gene matches. The CDR3 extends over 15 amino acids. DNA for the CDR3: TGTGCCAGCAGTTTATCCGTAGCGGGAGGGCGTGAGCAGTTCTTC. Protein product: CASSLSVAGGREQFF. Full variable domain (rest looked up from reference TRBV28 and TRBJ2-1): DVKVTQSSRYLVKRTGEKVFLECVQDMDHENMFWYRQDPGLGLRLIYFSYDVKMKEKGDIPEGYSVSREKKERFSLILESASTNQTSMYLCASSLSVAGGREQFFGPGTRLTVL.

The chain links TRBV13 to TRBJ2-7; possible D gene TRBD2, 5 bases. CDR1 PRHDT and CDR2 FYEKMQ come from the germline V gene (reference sequence). V was shortened by 8 bases and J by 0 bases, with 11 bases between the two germline ends. The CDR3 runs to 13 residues. The CDR3 is CASSGTDSYEQYF. The CDR3 coding sequence is TGTGCCAGCTCGGGAACGGACTCCTACGAGCAGTACTTC.

J is TRBJ2-5 and V is TRBV15, with a possible D match to TRBD1 (7 bases). This CDR3 region has 15 residues. Germline V CDR1 and CDR2: LNHNV, YYDKDF (reference sequence). Trimming shortened V by 1 base and J by 5 bases, and 14 bases separated the two germline ends. For the CDR3, the DNA is TGTGCCACCAGCAGAGGGGAGACAGGGAGGGAGACCCAGTACTTC. Translation: CATSRGETGRETQYF. Using reference TRBV15 and TRBJ2-5 for the parts outside the CDR3, the full variable domain is DAMVIQNPRYQVTQFGKPVTLSCSQTLNHNVMYWYQQKSSQAPKLLFHYYDKDFNNEADTPDNFQSRRPNTSFCFLDIRSPGLGDTAMYLCATSRGETGRETQYFGPGTRLLVL.